This section outlines one T cell receptor beta chain sequence together with its context. This sample stems from a study of T cell repertoires in cytomegalovirus infection. Each CDR3 protein is one row after TCRdb ran MiXCR on the reads. Of more than 650,000 distinct CDR3 sequences in the sample, less than 40% were seen once. Trimming took off 2 bases at V and 8 bases at J, with 21 bases between the two ends. The CDR3 has 16 amino acids. Looked up from germline, CDR1 is MDHEN and CDR2 is SYDVKM. The source material was PBMCs. The receptor was isolated from a human donor in good health (CMV status not recorded). Some clones in this sample may be carry-over from other donors' samples. The chain carries TRBV28 and TRBJ1-2; possibly TRBD1 for D (6 bases). The CDR3 loop reads CASSLSPQGRRSGYTF. CDR3 bases: TGTGCCAGCAGTTTAAGCCCCCAGGGGCGAAGATCCGGCTACACCTTC.